This entry concerns a single TCR beta chain. What antigen it recognizes has not been identified. No clone much larger than this one lies a single base away; base qualities are absent. What this sample's treatment or condition label stands for: allogeneic hematopoietic cell transplantation with graft depleted of TCRalphabeta T cells and CD19 B cells. The transplant recipients were children given TCRalphabeta/CD19-depleted allogeneic hematopoietic cell grafts. This specimen comes from a study of T-cell reconstitution after alpha-beta-depleted transplantation in children (dated by TCRdb to between 2015 and 2016). Broadly, across the study: The study quantitatively tracked T-cell immune reconstitution after TCRalphabeta/CD19-depleted allogeneic hematopoietic cell transplantation in children using TCR repertoire profiling.

From cysteine to phenylalanine, the CDR3 is 16 amino acids long. Of all the DNA, just the CDR3 is kept, 48 bases in frame from base 1. Clipping removes 0 bases from V and 5 bases from J, with 6 as the unmatched junction base count. CDR1 and CDR2 were assigned from the germline V gene as SNHLY and FYNNEI. Library prep was done by PCR. The listed sequencing device is Illumina HiSeq 2500. Molecular barcoding was employed in the preparation of TCR libraries, with unique molecular identifiers being used to normalize TCRbeta repertoire quantification. Through fastp at Q25 and MiXCR, TCRdb rebuilt clones from the public reads, retaining in-frame beta chains. Duplicate CDR3 protein sequences are folded into a single record with the most common DNA and genes. Here the sample has approximately 430,000 distinct CDR3 sequences; 16% occur a single time. Under 30% of the sample comes from the top ten. Here is what the overall study found, with its caveats: Over subsequent months, a decline in hyperexpanded clone frequencies was noted, and after one year, T-cell counts and TCRbeta diversity were mostly ascribed to newly produced T cells. In some patients, the high TCRbeta diversity seen at day 60 was put down to recipient T cells and intrathymic progenitors that had survived conditioning. About two months after transplant, the apparently early recovery of alphabetaT-cell counts reportedly depended on just several hundred clones that had expanded rapidly and came from non-depleted graft cells.

In this chain, TRBV2 is recombined with TRBJ2-1; 8 bases in between match TRBD2. This receptor was taken from a boy under three years old who had a stem cell transplant for Wiskott-Aldrich syndrome, so the T cells may come from the graft donor. Sequenced material: PBMCs, mostly from graft donor cells, taken 360 days after TCRalphabeta/CD19-depleted stem cell transplant. The CDR3 protein: CASSEAWAGGNNEQFF. The DNA is TGTGCCAGCAGTGAAGCCTGGGCGGGAGGAAACAATGAGCAGTTCTTC. Where the CDR3 stops, the reference TRBV2 and TRBJ2-1 genes take over; the full variable domain is EPEVTQTPSHQVTQMGQEVILRCVPISNHLYFYWYRQILGQKVEFLVSFYNNEISEKSEIFDDQFSVERPDGSNFTLKIRSTKLEDSAMYFCASSEAWAGGNNEQFFGPGTRLTVL.